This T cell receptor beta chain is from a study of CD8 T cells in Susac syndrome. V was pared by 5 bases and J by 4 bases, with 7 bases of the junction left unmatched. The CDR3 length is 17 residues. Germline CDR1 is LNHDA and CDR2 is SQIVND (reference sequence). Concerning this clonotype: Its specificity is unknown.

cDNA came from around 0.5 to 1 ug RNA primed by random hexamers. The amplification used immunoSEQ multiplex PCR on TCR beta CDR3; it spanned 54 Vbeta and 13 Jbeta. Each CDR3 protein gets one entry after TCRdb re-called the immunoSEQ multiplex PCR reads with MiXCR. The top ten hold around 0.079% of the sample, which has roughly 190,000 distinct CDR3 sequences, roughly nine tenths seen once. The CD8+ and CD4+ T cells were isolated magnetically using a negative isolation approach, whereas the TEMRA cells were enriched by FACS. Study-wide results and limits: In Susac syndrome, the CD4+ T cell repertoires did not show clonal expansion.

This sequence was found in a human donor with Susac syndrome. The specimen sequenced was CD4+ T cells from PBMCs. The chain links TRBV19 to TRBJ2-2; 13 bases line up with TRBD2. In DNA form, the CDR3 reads TGTGCCAGTAGTCACACTAGCGGGGGGGCCTTCACCGGGGAGCTGTTTTTT. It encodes CASSHTSGGAFTGELFF.